Listed here are 20 T cell receptor beta chains from one sample, sequenced in a study of blood T cells in healthy people across ages. For the second PCR, which ran for 7 to 11 cycles, a sample-barcoded 5' primer and a J-beta primer mix were used. TCRdb redid the calling of the 5' RACE reads with MiXCR, one entry per CDR3 protein. The sample records about 730,000 distinct CDR3 sequences, roughly 45% being singletons. Sequencing was done on a sample of blood. Receptors were obtained from a woman aged 60 to 75 in good health.

The V gene is TRBV28, the J gene TRBJ1-2; D is perhaps TRBD1 (6 bases). The germline V and J ends were trimmed by 3 bases and 8 bases, with 13 bases remaining between them. The CDR3 spans 13 residues. Germline V gives CDR1 MDHEN, CDR2 SYDVKM. The CDR3 here is CASSLFGGWGYTF. CDR3 DNA: TGTGCCAGCAGTTTGTTCGGGGGCTGGGGCTACACCTTC.

CDR3 nucleotide sequence: TGTGCCAGCAGCCTATCCGGGACAGGGGTGGGTTACGGCTACACCTTC. This encodes CASSLSGTGVGYGYTF. This rearrangement joins TRBV7-3 to TRBJ1-2, with TRBD1 matching 10 bases. Germline V gene sequence: CDR1 SGHTA, CDR2 FQGTGA. V trimming: 5 bases; J trimming: 8 bases; junction bases outside the gene matches: 14. The CDR3 contains 16 residues.

The table lists this clonotype with a few counts. The chain has TRBV4-2 and TRBJ2-3; D unclear. Germline values: CDR1 LGHNA, CDR2 YNFKEQ. Trimming stripped 4 bases from V and 2 bases from J, with 10 bases between. The CDR3 runs to 14 residues. CDR3 DNA: TGTGCCAGCAGCCCAGAACGTTACACAGATACGCAGTATTTT. Translation: CASSPERYTDTQYF.

This clonotype was detected a few times. The V gene is TRBV20-1, the J gene TRBJ1-2; 9 bases agree with TRBD1. V shed 5 bases, J shed 4 bases, and the junction held 11 bases outside the gene matches. The germline gives CDR1 DFQATT, CDR2 SNEGSKA (reference sequence). The CDR3 has 15 residues. In DNA, the CDR3 is TGCAGTGCTCAAAGCCGGGACAGGGATTTCTATGGCTACACCTTC. It codes for CSAQSRDRDFYGYTF.

This clonotype was detected only a few times. The chain carries TRBV20-1 and TRBJ1-2, with 11 nucleotides matching TRBD1. The CDR3 spans 15 residues. Trimming removed 1 base from V and 3 bases from J; junction bases left unmatched: 4. Germline V CDR1 and CDR2: DFQATT, SNEGSKA (reference sequence). As DNA, the CDR3 is TGCAGTGCTAGAGCACCGGGACAGGGGGACTATGGCTACACCTTC. Amino acids: CSARAPGQGDYGYTF.

The rearrangement links TRBV12-3 or TRBV12-4 to TRBJ2-1; TRBD2 matches at 13 bases. CDR3 length: 16 residues. The J segment lost 5 bases and the V segment lost 1 base, leaving 2 bases of the junction unmatched. CDR3 sequence: CASSLGGTSGDNEQFF. The CDR3 bases are TGTGCCAGCAGTTTAGGGGGGACTAGCGGGGACAATGAGCAGTTCTTC.

This clonotype was observed a handful of times. The V call is TRBV6-2 or TRBV6-3, the J call TRBJ2-3; a possible D gene is TRBD2 (6 bases). Per germline, CDR1 MNHEY and CDR2 SVGEGT. The CDR3 length is 13 residues. With 10 bases removed from V and 0 bases from J, the gap between germline ends came to 11 bases. The CDR3 reads CATRGTSTDTQYF. The CDR3 DNA reads TGTGCCACCCGGGGGACTAGCACAGATACGCAGTATTTT.

This clonotype has a count of ten or more. The V call is TRBV29-1, the J call TRBJ2-7, with D possibly being TRBD2 (6 bases). Germline V lookup: CDR1 SQVTM, CDR2 ANQGSEA. V was cut by 8 bases and J by 2 bases, with 19 bases left in between. The CDR3 loop spans 14 amino acids. CDR3 sequence (DNA): TGCAGCATCACGGCCGGGGGTCCTCCCTACGAGCAGTACTTC. Its protein product is CSITAGGPPYEQYF.

The CDR3 bases are TGCAGCGCACAGGGAGTGGCGCAAGAGACCCAGTACTTC. This sequence encodes CSAQGVAQETQYF. This chain uses TRBV29-1 with TRBJ2-5, with D maybe TRBD1 (6 bases). The CDR3 is made up of 13 amino acids. Between the trimmed V and J ends, which lost 7 bases and 2 bases, there was a span of 14 bases. Germline V gene sequence: CDR1 SQVTM, CDR2 ANQGSEA.

The chain recombines TRBV20-1 with TRBJ2-1; TRBD2 matches 13 bases. Germline V lookup: CDR1 DFQATT, CDR2 SNEGSKA (reference sequence). Trimming took 0 bases from V and 2 from J; bases not matched to a gene: 13. The CDR3 is 20 residues long. Here the CDR3 reads CSARDGGLAGNPSPYNEQFF. The CDR3 DNA follows: TGCAGTGCTAGAGATGGGGGACTAGCGGGAAACCCTTCACCCTACAATGAGCAGTTCTTC.

J is TRBJ2-3 and V is TRBV7-9; possible D gene TRBD2, 7 bases. The V and J ends lost 5 bases and 0 bases respectively, with 15 bases between them. Germline V gene lookup returns CDR1 SEHNR and CDR2 FQNEAQ (reference sequence). The CDR3 is made up of 16 amino acids. Here the CDR3 reads CASSPRGGQSTDTQYF. CDR3 sequence (DNA): TGTGCCAGCAGCCCCCGCGGGGGCCAAAGCACAGATACGCAGTATTTT. Together with reference TRBV7-9 and TRBJ2-3, the CDR3 gives the full variable domain: DTGVSQNPRHKITKRGQNVTFRCDPISEHNRLYWYRQTLGQGPEFLTYFQNEAQLEKSRLLSDRFSAERPKGSFSTLEIQRTEQGDSAMYLCASSPRGGQSTDTQYFGPGTRLTVL.

The gene calls are TRBV20-1 and TRBJ2-1; 12 bases line up with TRBD2. This CDR3 spans 16 amino acids. Germline CDR1 DFQATT, CDR2 SNEGSKA (reference sequence). Unmatched junction bases numbered 12, after V lost 6 bases and J lost 6 bases. CDR3: CSAFSSSGGAGNEQFF. For the CDR3, the DNA is TGCAGTGCCTTCTCCTCTAGCGGGGGGGCCGGCAATGAGCAGTTCTTC.

The gene calls are TRBV10-2 and TRBJ2-7; 13 bases align to TRBD2. With the DNA end fitting TRBJ2-5 better, the J assignment may be wrong. CDR3 length equals 15 residues. Germline V gene lookup returns CDR1 WSHSY and CDR2 SAAADI. The chain's CDR3 is CASSPTSGGRETQYF. The CDR3 region has the DNA TGCGCCAGCAGTCCGACTAGCGGGGGGAGAGAGACCCAGTACTTC.

The chain employs TRBV5-1 and TRBJ2-7, with D perhaps matching TRBD2 (6 bases). CDR1 is SGHRS, CDR2 YFSETQ, per germline. The ends were cut back, 2 bases at V and 6 bases at J, with 18 bases in the middle. The length of the CDR3 is 15 residues. Here the CDR3 reads CASSFLSREDCEQYF. The CDR3, as DNA: TGCGCCAGCAGCTTTTTGTCCAGGGAGGACTGCGAGCAGTACTTC.

Of note for this clonotype: This may stem from a read error, because a much larger clone lies one nucleotide away. V gene TRBV4-3 combines with J gene TRBJ2-1, with D uncertain. This CDR3 is 15 amino acids long. CDR1 and CDR2 from the germline V gene are LGHNA and YSLEER. The CDR3 sequence is CASSQDRSSCNEQFF. In DNA form, the CDR3 reads TGCGCCAGCAGCCAAGATCGGAGCTCCTGCAATGAGCAGTTCTTC.

This clonotype has at least ten counts. The rearrangement uses TRBV4-3 and TRBJ2-3; a weak D match, TRBD2 (6 bases). Germline V gives CDR1 LGHNA, CDR2 YSLEER. V shed 1 base and J shed 2 bases, with 13 bases lying between them. The CDR3 has 16 amino acids. CDR3 nucleotides: TGCGCCAGCAGCCAAGTTGGGGCGGGGACCACAGATACGCAGTATTTT. Translated, it gives CASSQVGAGTTDTQYF.

Many counts were recorded for this clonotype. The gene calls are TRBV6-2 or TRBV6-3 and TRBJ2-3; tentatively, D is TRBD1 (5 bases). This CDR3 spans 14 amino acids. Germline V gene data show CDR1 as MNHEY and CDR2 as SVGEGT. V was cut by 11 bases and J by 1 base, with 16 bases left in between. The CDR3 coding sequence is TGTGCCGGACAAAGAGCTGTGGGCACAGATACGCAGTATTTT. Amino acid sequence: CAGQRAVGTDTQYF.

This chain's CDR3 is CSARPPGTNYNEQFF. CDR3 in DNA: TGCAGTGCTAGGCCCCCCGGGACTAATTACAATGAGCAGTTCTTC. The V call is TRBV20-1, the J call TRBJ2-1; 7 positions match TRBD2. The CDR3 runs to 15 residues. Trimming removed 3 bases from V and 4 bases from J; junction bases left unmatched: 9. Germline V CDR1 and CDR2: DFQATT, SNEGSKA (reference sequence).

The chain employs TRBV20-1 and TRBJ1-5, with D hard to call. This CDR3 has 13 residues. From germline, CDR1 is DFQATT and CDR2 SNEGSKA (reference sequence). With 4 bases removed from V and 0 bases from J, the gap between germline ends came to 7 bases. In nucleotides, the CDR3 is TGCAGTGCTAAGGAGTATAGCAATCAGCCCCAGCATTTT. Encoded protein: CSAKEYSNQPQHF.

To note about this clonotype: A much larger clone is a single base away; this may be a read error. The chain employs TRBV7-2 and TRBJ2-7; D is ambiguous. In germline, CDR1 is SGHTA, CDR2 FQGNSA. The V end lost 5 bases, the J end lost 3 bases, and 11 bases lay between the germline ends. The CDR3 contains 13 residues. CDR3 DNA sequence: TGTGCCAGCAGCGTATTGGGTCGCTACGAGCAGTACTTC. Protein: CASSVLGRYEQYF.